This is a list of T cell receptor beta chains from one sample in a study of T cell responses to AZD1222 COVID-19 vaccine. Generated by immunoSEQ multiplex PCR, the TCRdb table keeps only in-frame clones and is missing some. The sample consists of 150,000 to 200,000 clones, around 94% of them appearing once. The sequencing here drew on peripheral blood, taken 28 days after the second AZD1222 dose. The receptors were gathered from an adult who received the AZD1222 COVID-19 vaccine. CDR3s include the opening cysteine and the closing phenylalanine or tryptophan. Each record gives: D gene, clone size, J gene, V gene, CDR3 protein, CDR3 DNA. A D gene is named only where the DNA matches it firmly. Size is stated for part of the rows, as once, few or many counts, or as a class when the clone is expanded.

d_gene: .
abundance: .
j_gene: TRBJ2-7
v_gene: TRBV13
CDR3aa: CASSLRGYEQYF
CDR3nt: TGTGCCAGCAGCTTACGAGGGTACGAGCAGTACTTC

d_gene: TRBD1
abundance: .
j_gene: TRBJ2-5
v_gene: TRBV7-6
CDR3aa: CASSSRTGGQETQYF
CDR3nt: TGTGCCAGCAGCTCCAGGACAGGGGGGCAAGAGACCCAGTACTTC

d_gene: .
abundance: .
j_gene: TRBJ1-5
v_gene: TRBV18
CDR3aa: CASSPRTGGDQPQHF
CDR3nt: TGTGCCAGCTCACCACGTACAGGAGGAGATCAGCCCCAGCATTTT

d_gene: .
abundance: .
j_gene: TRBJ1-4
v_gene: TRBV28
CDR3aa: CASSRGRGNEKLFF
CDR3nt: TGTGCCAGCTCCCGGGGACGAGGTAATGAAAAACTGTTTTTT

d_gene: TRBD1
abundance: .
j_gene: TRBJ2-4
v_gene: TRBV15
CDR3aa: CATSKQQGAKNIQYF
CDR3nt: TGTGCCACCAGCAAACAACAGGGGGCCAAAAACATTCAGTACTTC

d_gene: TRBD2
abundance: once
j_gene: TRBJ2-7
v_gene: TRBV2
CDR3aa: CASTGLAGYEQYF
CDR3nt: TGTGCCAGCACCGGACTAGCGGGCTACGAGCAGTACTTC

d_gene: .
abundance: .
j_gene: TRBJ1-2
v_gene: TRBV27
CDR3aa: CASSLSAWRGGSNYGYTF
CDR3nt: TGTGCCAGCAGTTTATCCGCCTGGAGGGGAGGGTCTAACTATGGCTACACCTTC

d_gene: .
abundance: .
j_gene: TRBJ2-3
v_gene: TRBV2
CDR3aa: CASRDGGLSTDTQYF
CDR3nt: TGTGCCAGCAGGGACGGAGGACTCAGCACAGATACGCAGTATTTT

d_gene: .
abundance: .
j_gene: TRBJ1-6
v_gene: TRBV13
CDR3aa: CASSLQGNSPLHF
CDR3nt: TGTGCCAGCAGCTTACAGGGGAATTCACCCCTCCACTTT

d_gene: .
abundance: .
j_gene: TRBJ1-1
v_gene: TRBV4-1
CDR3aa: CASSRGEGEAFF
CDR3nt: TGCGCCAGCAGCCGCGGAGAAGGTGAAGCTTTCTTT

d_gene: .
abundance: once
j_gene: TRBJ2-7
v_gene: TRBV30
CDR3aa: CAWIRLAGRTSYEQYF
CDR3nt: TGTGCCTGGATAAGACTCGCCGGCAGGACCTCCTACGAGCAGTACTTC

d_gene: TRBD2
abundance: .
j_gene: TRBJ2-1
v_gene: TRBV2
CDR3aa: CASEGGRFDEQFF
CDR3nt: TGTGCCTCCGAAGGCGGGAGGTTCGATGAGCAGTTCTTC

d_gene: .
abundance: .
j_gene: TRBJ2-6
v_gene: TRBV18
CDR3aa: CASSPLSQGSGANVLTF
CDR3nt: TGTGCCAGCTCACCTCTTAGTCAGGGCTCTGGGGCCAACGTCCTGACTTTC

d_gene: .
abundance: .
j_gene: TRBJ1-5
v_gene: TRBV11-3
CDR3aa: CASSYSPRSNQPQHF
CDR3nt: TGTGCCAGCAGCTACTCCCCGAGGAGCAATCAGCCCCAGCATTTT

d_gene: TRBD2
abundance: once
j_gene: TRBJ2-7
v_gene: TRBV3-1/TRBV3-2
CDR3aa: CASSPPGLAGVSEQYF
CDR3nt: TGTGCCAGCAGCCCCCCGGGACTAGCGGGAGTGTCCGAGCAGTACTTC

d_gene: TRBD2
abundance: .
j_gene: TRBJ2-7
v_gene: TRBV5-1
CDR3aa: CASSSPGGRQSLYEQYF
CDR3nt: TGCGCCAGCAGCTCCCCGGGGGGGCGACAGAGCCTCTACGAGCAGTACTTC

d_gene: .
abundance: .
j_gene: TRBJ2-1
v_gene: TRBV5-1
CDR3aa: CASSVAYEQFF
CDR3nt: TGCGCCAGCAGCGTAGCGTATGAGCAGTTCTTC

d_gene: .
abundance: .
j_gene: TRBJ1-5
v_gene: TRBV13
CDR3aa: CASSVAGGNQPQHF
CDR3nt: TGTGCCAGCAGCGTAGCGGGGGGCAATCAGCCCCAGCATTTT

d_gene: .
abundance: .
j_gene: TRBJ2-7
v_gene: TRBV6-5
CDR3aa: CASSYSMHQAHEQYF
CDR3nt: TGTGCCAGCAGTTACTCGATGCACCAGGCCCACGAGCAGTACTTC

d_gene: TRBD1
abundance: .
j_gene: TRBJ2-5
v_gene: TRBV9
CDR3aa: CASSVVSGGETQYF
CDR3nt: TGTGCCAGCAGCGTAGTTTCAGGGGGAGAGACCCAGTACTTC

d_gene: .
abundance: .
j_gene: TRBJ2-3
v_gene: TRBV5-1
CDR3aa: CASSPGTSYSDTQYF
CDR3nt: TGCGCCAGCAGCCCCGGGACTTCCTATTCAGATACGCAGTATTTT

d_gene: TRBD2
abundance: .
j_gene: TRBJ2-7
v_gene: TRBV19
CDR3aa: CASSQTSGQYEQYF
CDR3nt: TGTGCCAGTAGTCAGACTAGCGGACAGTACGAGCAGTACTTC

d_gene: .
abundance: once
j_gene: TRBJ2-2
v_gene: TRBV11-2
CDR3aa: CASSWGGELFF
CDR3nt: TGTGCCAGCAGCTGGGGCGGGGAGCTGTTTTTT

d_gene: .
abundance: .
j_gene: TRBJ1-1
v_gene: TRBV6-5
CDR3aa: CASSYRGNTEAFF
CDR3nt: TGTGCCAGCAGTTACCGAGGGAACACTGAAGCTTTCTTT

d_gene: TRBD2
abundance: .
j_gene: TRBJ2-5
v_gene: TRBV4-1
CDR3aa: CASSPTSGRAIKTQYF
CDR3nt: TGCGCCAGCAGCCCCACTAGCGGGAGGGCCATCAAGACCCAGTACTTC

d_gene: .
abundance: .
j_gene: TRBJ2-1
v_gene: TRBV11-2
CDR3aa: CASSLELGGYNEQFF
CDR3nt: TGTGCCAGCAGCTTGGAGTTAGGGGGCTACAATGAGCAGTTCTTC

d_gene: .
abundance: .
j_gene: TRBJ1-4
v_gene: TRBV12-3/TRBV12-4
CDR3aa: CASSLGGKLFF
CDR3nt: TGTGCCAGCAGTTTAGGGGGTAAACTGTTTTTT

d_gene: .
abundance: .
j_gene: TRBJ2-3
v_gene: TRBV5-1
CDR3aa: CASSSRGGVGTDTQYF
CDR3nt: TGCGCCAGCAGCTCCCGAGGGGGAGTGGGTACAGATACGCAGTATTTT

d_gene: TRBD1
abundance: .
j_gene: TRBJ1-1
v_gene: TRBV6-6
CDR3aa: CASSGTGDTEAFF
CDR3nt: TGTGCCAGCAGCGGGACAGGGGACACTGAAGCTTTCTTT

d_gene: .
abundance: few
j_gene: TRBJ2-7
v_gene: TRBV5-4
CDR3aa: CASSSRDGTYEQYF
CDR3nt: TGTGCCAGCAGCTCCCGGGACGGTACCTACGAGCAGTACTTC

d_gene: .
abundance: .
j_gene: TRBJ2-1
v_gene: TRBV2
CDR3aa: CASVLGLGDEQFF
CDR3nt: TGTGCCAGCGTTCTGGGTTTAGGGGATGAGCAGTTCTTC

d_gene: .
abundance: .
j_gene: TRBJ2-1
v_gene: TRBV6-5
CDR3aa: CASSSGGLYNEQFF
CDR3nt: TGTGCCAGCAGTTCTGGGGGACTTTACAATGAGCAGTTCTTC

d_gene: TRBD2
abundance: .
j_gene: TRBJ2-7
v_gene: TRBV9
CDR3aa: CASSVGASGRAEEQYF
CDR3nt: TGTGCCAGCAGCGTAGGGGCTAGCGGGAGGGCCGAAGAGCAGTACTTC

d_gene: .
abundance: .
j_gene: TRBJ2-1
v_gene: TRBV18
CDR3aa: CASPPLVGEDNEQFF
CDR3nt: TGTGCCAGCCCACCTCTAGTGGGAGAGGACAATGAGCAGTTCTTC

d_gene: .
abundance: .
j_gene: TRBJ2-3
v_gene: TRBV7-9
CDR3aa: CASSLGKLGSDTQYF
CDR3nt: TGTGCCAGCAGCTTAGGTAAATTGGGGTCAGATACGCAGTATTTT

d_gene: .
abundance: .
j_gene: TRBJ2-7
v_gene: TRBV28
CDR3aa: CASSLTQGEQYF
CDR3nt: TGTGCCAGCAGTTTAACACAGGGTGAGCAGTACTTC

d_gene: TRBD2
abundance: .
j_gene: TRBJ2-3
v_gene: TRBV6-2/TRBV6-3
CDR3aa: CASRPSSGQDTQYF
CDR3nt: TGTGCCAGCAGACCTTCTAGCGGCCAGGATACGCAGTATTTT

d_gene: .
abundance: .
j_gene: TRBJ2-7
v_gene: TRBV28
CDR3aa: CASRDGRNYEQYF
CDR3nt: TGTGCCAGCAGGGACGGGAGAAACTACGAGCAGTACTTC

d_gene: .
abundance: few
j_gene: TRBJ1-4
v_gene: TRBV6-1
CDR3aa: CASSEAGGLRSEKLFF
CDR3nt: TGTGCCAGCAGTGAAGCGGGGGGCTTACGGAGTGAAAAACTGTTTTTT

d_gene: TRBD1
abundance: .
j_gene: TRBJ1-2
v_gene: TRBV11-2
CDR3aa: CASSFSTGEGANYGYTF
CDR3nt: TGTGCCAGCAGCTTTAGCACAGGGGAAGGAGCTAACTATGGCTACACCTTC

d_gene: .
abundance: .
j_gene: TRBJ2-7
v_gene: TRBV5-4
CDR3aa: CASSLDASATYEQYF
CDR3nt: TGTGCCAGCAGCTTGGACGCTAGCGCCACCTACGAGCAGTACTTC

d_gene: .
abundance: .
j_gene: TRBJ2-3
v_gene: TRBV7-9
CDR3aa: CASSFSQGTDTQYF
CDR3nt: TGTGCCAGCAGCTTTTCTCAGGGTACAGATACGCAGTATTTT